The 18 T cell receptor beta chains in this list originate from one sample, sequenced in a study of graft-versus-host responses after intestinal transplantation. Assay: immunoSEQ multiplex PCR; the TCRdb copy retains only in-frame clones and omits some. The sample holds 100,000 or so clones, around 90% seen once. Their specific antigens are unknown. The sample here was unstimulated CD4+ T cells sorted from spleen or lymph node cells, taken before intestinal transplant. All receptors derive from a human donor who received an intestinal transplant.

CDR3 nucleotides: TGTGCCAGCAGCCTAAAGCCCGGGGGGTTGAACACTGAAGCTTTCTTT. It yields the protein CASSLKPGGLNTEAFF. V gene TRBV9 combines with J gene TRBJ1-1; TRBD1 might be the D (5 bases). Germline V gene lookup returns CDR1 SGDLS and CDR2 YYNGEE. This CDR3 has 16 residues. V was trimmed by 4 bases and J by 0 bases, leaving 16 bases between them.

Notes on this clone: This CDR3 is also generated by other DNA sequences in the sample. The V call is TRBV30, the J call TRBJ2-5; D ambiguous. The V end lost 1 base, the J end lost 2 bases, and 8 bases lay between the germline ends. The V gene's germline CDR1 is GTSNPN and CDR2 SVGIG (reference sequence). The CDR3 contains 13 residues. In DNA form, the CDR3 reads TGTGCCTGGAGTGGAGGATTACAAGAGACCCAGTACTTC. This translates into CAWSGGLQETQYF.

The rearrangement joins TRBV19 to TRBJ2-1; possibly TRBD2 for D (6 bases). Germline CDR1 LNHDA, CDR2 SQIVND (reference sequence). Trimming pared 2 bases from V and 5 bases from J, leaving 10 bases between. CDR3 length: 14 amino acids. The CDR3 protein is CASSIREWDNEQFF. In nucleotides, the CDR3 is TGTGCCAGTAGTATACGGGAGTGGGACAATGAGCAGTTCTTC.

V usage is TRBV6-6 and J usage is TRBJ1-4; D is unresolved. V was pared by 5 bases and J by 3 bases, with 7 bases between. The CDR3 has 13 residues. The germline V gene encodes CDR1 MNHNY and CDR2 SVGAGI (reference sequence). CDR3 in amino acids: CASSPRSNEKLFF. The CDR3 DNA reads TGTGCCAGCAGTCCGCGATCTAATGAAAAACTGTTTTTT.

The chain combines TRBV5-1 with TRBJ2-5; 9 nucleotides align to TRBD2. With V trimmed by 5 bases and J by 2 bases, 7 bases remained unmatched. Germline V gene sequence: CDR1 SGHRS, CDR2 YFSETQ. The CDR3 runs 15 residues. The CDR3 protein is CASRSSGSEQETQYF. CDR3 sequence (DNA): TGCGCCAGCAGGAGTAGCGGGAGTGAGCAAGAGACCCAGTACTTC.

J is TRBJ1-1 and V is TRBV29-1; 8 nucleotides align to TRBD1. Germline V gene data show CDR1 as SQVTM and CDR2 as ANQGSEA. The V segment lost 8 bases and the J segment 5 bases; nucleotides outside the gene matches: 10. The CDR3 extends over 13 amino acids. Written as DNA, the CDR3 is TGCAGCATAGACAGGGGCGGAGAGACTGAAGCTTTCTTT. It specifies CSIDRGGETEAFF.

This chain uses TRBV9 with TRBJ2-3; D is unresolved. The germline V gene has CDR1 SGDLS and CDR2 YYNGEE. Trimming removed 0 bases from V and 4 bases from J, with 6 bases in between. The CDR3 spans 13 residues. CDR3: CASSVGPADTQYF. The CDR3, as DNA: TGTGCCAGCAGCGTAGGTCCTGCAGATACGCAGTATTTT.

This clone was found a few times. CDR3 in amino acids: CASSSRQERYEKLFF. As DNA, the CDR3 is TGTGCCAGCAGTTCTCGACAAGAACGTTATGAAAAACTGTTTTTT. This rearrangement joins TRBV6-1 to TRBJ1-4; D remains unclear. V lost 5 bases, J lost 6 bases, and 16 bases lay in between. This CDR3 has 15 residues. Germline CDR1 MNHNS, CDR2 SASEGT.

The chain carries TRBV15 and TRBJ2-2, with a tentative D call TRBD1 (6 bases). V was clipped by 2 bases and J by 8 bases, with 12 bases between them. CDR1 is LNHNV and CDR2 is YYDKDF in the germline V gene (reference sequence). The CDR3 spans 14 residues. The CDR3 coding sequence is TGTGCCACCAGCAGAACCAGGGGTGCGGGGGAGCTGTTTTTT. This codes for CATSRTRGAGELFF.

The gene calls are TRBV7-6 and TRBJ2-3, with 9 bases identical to TRBD2. The CDR3 length is 16 residues. CDR1 SGHVS and CDR2 FNYEAQ come from the germline V gene. With 1 base clipped from V and 0 bases from J, the junction kept 2 bases outside the gene matches. The CDR3 DNA reads TGTGCCAGCAGCTTAGTAGCGGGAGCGAGCACAGATACGCAGTATTTT. Translation gives CASSLVAGASTDTQYF.

The chain is built from TRBV5-1 and TRBJ1-6, with D hard to call. The CDR3 has 15 amino acids. Trimming removed 1 base from V and 5 bases from J, with 10 bases in between. Germline loops: CDR1 SGHRS, CDR2 YFSETQ. For the CDR3, the DNA is TGCGCCAGCAGCTTGTCGGGGATAAATAATTCACCCCTCCACTTT. Protein sequence: CASSLSGINNSPLHF.

This clone was recorded only once. The V call is TRBV27, the J call TRBJ1-4, with 11 bases lining up with TRBD1. The germline gives CDR1 MNHEY, CDR2 SMNVEV (reference sequence). Trimming removed 3 bases from V and 11 bases from J; junction bases left unmatched: 8. CDR3 length: 15 amino acids. The CDR3 protein is CASSFVPGQGGKLFF. The CDR3 nucleotides read TGTGCCAGCAGTTTCGTCCCGGGACAGGGGGGGAAACTGTTTTTT. The full variable domain, rest sourced from reference TRBV27 and TRBJ1-4, is EAQVTQNPRYLITVTGKKLTVTCSQNMNHEYMSWYRQDPGLGLRQIYYSMNVEVTDKGDVPEGYKVSRKEKRNFPLILESPSPNQTSLYFCASSFVPGQGGKLFFGSGTQLSVL.

The rearrangement joins TRBV6-1 to TRBJ2-1; D possibly corresponds to TRBD1 (5 bases). V lost 7 bases to trimming and J lost 6 bases, with 13 bases between them. Germline V CDR1 and CDR2: MNHNS, SASEGT. There are 13 residues in the CDR3. The CDR3 DNA sequence: TGTGCCAGCAACCCCCAGGGATCCAATGAGCAGTTCTTC. It is translated as CASNPQGSNEQFF.

V gene TRBV30 combines with J gene TRBJ1-2; D is unresolved. CDR3 size: 13 residues. Germline V gene data show CDR1 as GTSNPN and CDR2 as SVGIG (reference sequence). Trimming removed 1 base from V and 4 bases from J, with 10 bases in between. The CDR3 reads CAWSDGSTYGYTF. CDR3 DNA: TGTGCCTGGAGTGACGGGTCTACCTATGGCTACACCTTC.

This chain links TRBV14 with TRBJ2-7; 7 bases map to TRBD1. The CDR3 extends over 14 amino acids. V lost 4 bases, J lost 3 bases, and 6 bases stayed unmatched. Germline V gene data show CDR1 as SGHDN and CDR2 as FVKESK. CDR3 in amino acids: CASSRTGYNYEQYF. CDR3 nucleotide sequence: TGTGCCAGCAGCCGGACAGGATACAACTACGAGCAGTACTTC.

This clone was seen only once. The V call is TRBV27, the J call TRBJ2-7; 10 bases are a match to TRBD2. The germline gives CDR1 MNHEY, CDR2 SMNVEV (reference sequence). J was trimmed by 9 bases and V by 5 bases; bases with no gene match: 10. This CDR3 spans 14 amino acids. This CDR3 reads CASSPLLSGGVQYF. The CDR3 DNA reads TGTGCCAGCAGTCCGCTCCTGAGCGGGGGGGTGCAGTACTTC.

This clone was seen just once. This chain uses TRBV5-1 with TRBJ2-3, with D possibly TRBD2 on 6 matching bases. This CDR3 comprises 14 residues. The V end lost 3 bases, the J end lost 2 bases, and 10 bases lay between the germline ends. Looked up from germline, CDR1 is SGHRS and CDR2 is YFSETQ. CDR3 coding DNA: TGCGCCAGCAGCTGGTGGGACTTCACAGATACGCAGTATTTT. This codes for CASSWWDFTDTQYF. Looking up the rest from reference TRBV5-1 and TRBJ2-3 gives the full variable domain: KAGVTQTPRYLIKTRGQQVTLSCSPISGHRSVSWYQQTPGQGLQFLFEYFSETQRNKGNFPGRFSGRQFSNSRSEMNVSTLELGDSALYLCASSWWDFTDTQYFGPGTRLTVL.

This sequence joins TRBV7-8 and TRBJ2-3, with D possibly TRBD1 on 6 matching bases. CDR3 length: 15 amino acids. V lost 2 bases and J lost 3, with 12 bases in between. Germline values: CDR1 SGHVS, CDR2 FQNEAQ. This CDR3 reads CASSLPGQITDTQYF. The CDR3 DNA is TGTGCCAGCAGCTTACCCGGACAGATTACAGATACGCAGTATTTT.